Detailed here is one T cell receptor (beta chain). These data are taken from a study of PD-L1 blockade in urothelial cancer. Sequencing was performed with immunoSEQ multiplex PCR; in TCRdb, only in-frame clones are kept and a portion is missing. The data contain approximately 79,000 clones, around 93% of them singletons. Time point defined: peripheral blood 6 weeks after treatment start. The ends lost 1 base at V and 12 bases at J; junction bases unmatched: 12. Germline V gives CDR1 SGHAT, CDR2 FQNNGV. This CDR3 spans 16 amino acids. The sequence derives from a woman older than 75 with urothelial cancer. The sequences come from PBMCs, collected around atezolizumab (anti-PD-L1) treatment. The rearrangement joins TRBV11-2 to TRBJ2-1; 10 positions agree with TRBD2. CDR3 in DNA: TGTGCCAGCAGCTTAGCCCAGGCTAGCGGGAGTGTAGGGCAGTTCTTC. Its protein is CASSLAQASGSVGQFF.